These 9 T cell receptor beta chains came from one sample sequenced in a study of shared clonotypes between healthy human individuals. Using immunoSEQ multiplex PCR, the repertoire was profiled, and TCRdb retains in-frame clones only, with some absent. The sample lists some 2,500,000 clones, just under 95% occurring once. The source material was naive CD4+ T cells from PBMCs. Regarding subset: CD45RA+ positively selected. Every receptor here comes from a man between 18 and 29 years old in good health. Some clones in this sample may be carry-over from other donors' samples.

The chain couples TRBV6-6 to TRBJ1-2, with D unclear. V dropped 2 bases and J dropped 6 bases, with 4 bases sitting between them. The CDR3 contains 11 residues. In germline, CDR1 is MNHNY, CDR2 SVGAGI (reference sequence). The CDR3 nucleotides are TGTGCCAGCAGTTACCTCGATGGCTACACCTTC. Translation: CASSYLDGYTF.

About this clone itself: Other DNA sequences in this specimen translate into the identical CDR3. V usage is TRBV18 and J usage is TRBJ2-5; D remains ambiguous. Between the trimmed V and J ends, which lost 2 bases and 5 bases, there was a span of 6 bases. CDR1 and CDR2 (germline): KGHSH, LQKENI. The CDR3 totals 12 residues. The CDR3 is CASSPDLETQYF. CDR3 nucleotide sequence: TGTGCCAGCTCACCAGACCTGGAGACCCAGTACTTC.

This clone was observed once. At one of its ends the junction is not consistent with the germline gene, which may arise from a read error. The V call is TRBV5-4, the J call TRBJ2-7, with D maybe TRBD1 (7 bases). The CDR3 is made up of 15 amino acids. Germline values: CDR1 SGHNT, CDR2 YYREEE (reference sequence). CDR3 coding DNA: TGTGCCAGCAGACCAAAAGGAGGGGGCTCCCACGAGCAGTACTTC. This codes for CASRPKGGGSHEQYF.

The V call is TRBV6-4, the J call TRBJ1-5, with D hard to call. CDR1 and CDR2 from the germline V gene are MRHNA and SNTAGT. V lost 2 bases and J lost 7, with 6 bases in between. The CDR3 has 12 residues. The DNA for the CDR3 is TGTGCCAGCAGTGACCCTAGACAGCCCCAGCATTTT. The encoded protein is CASSDPRQPQHF.

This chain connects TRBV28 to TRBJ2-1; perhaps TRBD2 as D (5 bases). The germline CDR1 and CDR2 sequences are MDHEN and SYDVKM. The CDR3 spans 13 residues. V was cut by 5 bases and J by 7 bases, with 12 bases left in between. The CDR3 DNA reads TGTGCCAGCAGTCCCTTCGGGGTTAATGAGCAGTTCTTC. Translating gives CASSPFGVNEQFF.

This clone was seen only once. This CDR3 reads CASRGSNSYNEQFF. The CDR3 bases are TGTGCCAGCAGAGGATCCAACTCCTACAATGAGCAGTTCTTC. The chain is built from TRBV6-6 and TRBJ2-1; D call uncertain. Germline CDR1 reads MNHNY; CDR2 reads SVGAGI (reference sequence). The CDR3 extends over 14 amino acids. V was cut by 6 bases and J by 0 bases, with 9 bases left in between.

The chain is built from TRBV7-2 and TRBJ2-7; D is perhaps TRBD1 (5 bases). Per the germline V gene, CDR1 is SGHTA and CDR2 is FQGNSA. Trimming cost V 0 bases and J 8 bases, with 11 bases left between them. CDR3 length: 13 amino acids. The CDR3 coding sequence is TGTGCCAGCAGCTTAGCATCAGGGTCTCAGCAGTACTTC. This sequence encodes CASSLASGSQQYF.

The CDR3 loop reads CASSLGPGETQYF. The CDR3 DNA sequence: TGTGCCAGCAGCTTAGGTCCGGGAGAGACCCAGTACTTC. J is TRBJ2-5 and V is TRBV11-1; D not resolved. Germline V gives CDR1 SGHAT, CDR2 FQDESV (reference sequence). Trimming took 1 base from V and 4 from J, leaving 7 bases between them. The CDR3 is 13 amino acids.

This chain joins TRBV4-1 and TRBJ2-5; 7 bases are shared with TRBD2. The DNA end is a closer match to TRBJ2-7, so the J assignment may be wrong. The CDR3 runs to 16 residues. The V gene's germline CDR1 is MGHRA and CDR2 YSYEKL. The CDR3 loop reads CASSQVHSGNAYEQYF. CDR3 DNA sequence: TGCGCCAGCAGCCAAGTACACAGCGGGAACGCCTACGAGCAGTACTTC.